This TCR beta chain was retrieved from a study of OX40 agonist ivuxolimab in advanced cancers. The CDR3 has 15 amino acids. CDR1 LNHDA and CDR2 SQIVND come from the germline V gene (reference sequence). V lost 3 bases, J lost 3 bases, and 12 bases lay in between. TCRdb's copy holds only in-frame clones and misses some; the assay was immunoSEQ multiplex PCR. The table has tens of thousands of clones, 80% seen once. This chain connects TRBV19 to TRBJ1-5; possibly TRBD1 for D (6 bases). The source material was CD4+ or CD8+ T cells sorted from blood, sampled in a trial of the OX40 agonist ivuxolimab. This sequence was found in an adult with an advanced solid tumor such as melanoma, head and neck, liver or kidney cancer. This CDR3 is CASSISGGHNQPQHF. CDR3 nucleotides: TGTGCCAGTAGTATTTCGGGGGGCCACAATCAGCCCCAGCATTTT.